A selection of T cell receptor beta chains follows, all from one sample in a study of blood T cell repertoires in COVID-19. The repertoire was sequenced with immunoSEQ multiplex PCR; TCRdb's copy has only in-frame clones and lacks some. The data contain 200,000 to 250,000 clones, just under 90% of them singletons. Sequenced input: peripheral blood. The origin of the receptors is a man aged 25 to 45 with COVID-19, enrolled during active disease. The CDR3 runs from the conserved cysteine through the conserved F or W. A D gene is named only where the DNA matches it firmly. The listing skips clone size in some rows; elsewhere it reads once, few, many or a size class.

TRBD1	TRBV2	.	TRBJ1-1	TGTGCCAGCAGAAGGGGGCCGAACACTGAAGCTTTCTTT	CASRRGPNTEAFF
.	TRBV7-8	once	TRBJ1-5	TGTGCCAGCAGCCCGGACGGACACAATCAGCCCCAGCATTTT	CASSPDGHNQPQHF
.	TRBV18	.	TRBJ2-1	TGTGCCAGCTCACCCGAGGACAGTTACAATGAGCAGTTCTTC	CASSPEDSYNEQFF
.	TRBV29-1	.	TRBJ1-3	TGCAGCGTCGGCTGGGAGGCTGGAAACACCATATATTTT	CSVGWEAGNTIYF
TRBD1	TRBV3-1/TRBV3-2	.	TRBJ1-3	TGTGCCAGCAGCTTACGACAGGGGGCGAACACCATATATTTT	CASSLRQGANTIYF
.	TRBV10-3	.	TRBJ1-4	TGTGCCATCAGTGACTCCCTCGGCGGATCAACTAATGAAAAACTGTTTTTT	CAISDSLGGSTNEKLFF
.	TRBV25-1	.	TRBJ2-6	TGTGCCAGCAGTGTTGAAGGAGAATCTGGGGCCAACGTCCTGACTTTC	CASSVEGESGANVLTF
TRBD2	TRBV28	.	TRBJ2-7	TGTGCCAGCATTCAGGGCGGGAGACTCTACGAGCAGTACTTC	CASIQGGRLYEQYF
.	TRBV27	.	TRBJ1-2	TGTGCCAGCAGCCCCTGGGGCCCTAACTATGGCTACACCTTC	CASSPWGPNYGYTF
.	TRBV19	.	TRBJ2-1	TGTGCCAGTAGGACCGGGTCCCCATACGTTGAGCAGTTCTTC	CASRTGSPYVEQFF
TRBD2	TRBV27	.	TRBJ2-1	TGTGCCAGCTGTGACGGGACTAGCGTTGATGAGCAGTTCTTC	CASCDGTSVDEQFF
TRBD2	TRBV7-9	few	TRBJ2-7	TGTGCCAGCAGCGTATCTGCCGGCGGGAGCTCCTCCTACGAGCAGTACTTC	CASSVSAGGSSSYEQYF
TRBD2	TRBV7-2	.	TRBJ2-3	TGTGCCAGCAGCCCCGACTTAGCGGGGGGGCAAGATACGCAGTATTTT	CASSPDLAGGQDTQYF
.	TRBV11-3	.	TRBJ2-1	TGTGCCAGCAGCCTCAACAGTGTACGCCTCAATGAGCAGTTCTTC	CASSLNSVRLNEQFF
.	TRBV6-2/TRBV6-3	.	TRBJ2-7	TGTGCCAGCAGTTACGCAGGCTACGAGCAGTACTTC	CASSYAGYEQYF
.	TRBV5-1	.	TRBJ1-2	TGCGCCAGCAGCTTTTGGGACACCAGATTTACTAACTATGGCTACACCTTC	CASSFWDTRFTNYGYTF
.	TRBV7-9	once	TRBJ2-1	TGTGCCAGTGGCATAGCGGACTCACGCTCCTACAATGAGCAGTTCTTC	CASGIADSRSYNEQFF
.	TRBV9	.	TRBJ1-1	TGTGCCAGCAGCGCAAGGGGGAACACTGAAGCTTTCTTT	CASSARGNTEAFF
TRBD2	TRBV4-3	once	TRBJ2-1	TGCGCCAGCAGCCGGCACCGGGGACTAGCGGACTACAATGAGCAGTTCTTC	CASSRHRGLADYNEQFF
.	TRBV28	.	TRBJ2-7	TGTGCCAGCAGTCGCCTGCAAGCGACCTACGAGCAGTACTTC	CASSRLQATYEQYF
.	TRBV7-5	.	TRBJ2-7	TGTGCCAGAAGCAAAGACCTAGCCTACGAGCAGTACTTC	CARSKDLAYEQYF
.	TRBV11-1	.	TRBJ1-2	TGTGCCAGCAGCTTGAACAACCTGAACTATGGCTACACCTTC	CASSLNNLNYGYTF
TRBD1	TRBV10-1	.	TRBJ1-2	TGCGCCAGCAGTGCCCGGACAGGGGACTATGGCTACACCTTC	CASSARTGDYGYTF
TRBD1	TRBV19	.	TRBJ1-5	TGTGCCAGTAGTAACAGGGGATCGGGAATGAATCAGCCCCAGCATTTT	CASSNRGSGMNQPQHF
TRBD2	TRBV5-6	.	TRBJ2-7	TGTGCCAGCAGCGACACCCGCACGGGGGGGATTAGCTACGAGCAGTACTTC	CASSDTRTGGISYEQYF
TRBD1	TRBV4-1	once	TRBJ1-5	TGCGCCAGCAGCCAAGGAGGGACAGGCCAGCCCCAGCATTTT	CASSQGGTGQPQHF
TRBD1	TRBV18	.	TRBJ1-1	TGTGCCAGCTCACCCCCTACGGGACAGCTAAACACTGAAGCTTTCTTT	CASSPPTGQLNTEAFF
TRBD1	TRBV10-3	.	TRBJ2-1	TGTGCCATCACCTCCGGGACAGGGGACAATGAGCAGTTCTTC	CAITSGTGDNEQFF
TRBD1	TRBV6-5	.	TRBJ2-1	TGTGCCAGCAGTTCCACAGGGGTAGGCTACAATGAGCAGTTCTTC	CASSSTGVGYNEQFF
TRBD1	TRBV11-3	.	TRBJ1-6	TGTGCCAGCAGCAAAGGGACAGGGGGTAATTCACCCCTCCACTTT	CASSKGTGGNSPLHF
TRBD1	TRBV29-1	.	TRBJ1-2	TGCAGCGCAAAGGACAGGGCTAACTATGGCTACACCTTC	CSAKDRANYGYTF
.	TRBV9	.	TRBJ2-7	TGTGCCAGCAGCGTCGGTCCCTCCCACGAGCAGTACTTC	CASSVGPSHEQYF
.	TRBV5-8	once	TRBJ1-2	TGTGCCAGCAGCTTTACCAGATCCGGGGACTATGGCTACACCTTC	CASSFTRSGDYGYTF
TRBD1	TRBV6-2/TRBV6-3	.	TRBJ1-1	TGTGCCAGCAGTTACAGGGGGCACACTGAAGCTTTCTTT	CASSYRGHTEAFF
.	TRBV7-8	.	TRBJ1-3	TGTGCCAGCAGCCTAACAGCTTACTCTGGAAACACCATATATTTT	CASSLTAYSGNTIYF
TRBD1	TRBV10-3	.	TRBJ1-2	TGTGCCATGACCTCTAAAGGGGACAGCGATCTATATGGCTACACCTTC	CAMTSKGDSDLYGYTF
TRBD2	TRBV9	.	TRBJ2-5	TGTGCCAGCAGCGTCGGACTAGCGGGAGAAGAGACCCAGTACTTC	CASSVGLAGEETQYF
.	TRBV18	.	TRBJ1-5	TGTGCCAGCTCACCGGGCCAGGGTCAACCCCAGCATTTT	CASSPGQGQPQHF
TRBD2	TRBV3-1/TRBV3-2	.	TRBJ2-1	TGTGCCAGCAGCCAGGGGACTAGCGGGGGGTGGTCCTACAATGAGCAGTTCTTC	CASSQGTSGGWSYNEQFF
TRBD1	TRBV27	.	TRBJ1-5	TGTGCCAGCAGTTTAGGGGGGACAGGAATCTATAGCAATCAGCCCCAGCATTTT	CASSLGGTGIYSNQPQHF
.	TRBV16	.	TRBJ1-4	TGTGCCAGCAGCCGGACCCGGGAGATGAATGAAAAACTGTTTTTT	CASSRTREMNEKLFF
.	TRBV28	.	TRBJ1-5	TGTGCCAGCAGTCGCTCGCCGGTGGGTGGCAGGGGCAATCAGCCCCAGCATTTT	CASSRSPVGGRGNQPQHF
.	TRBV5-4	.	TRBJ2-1	TGTGCCAGCAGCCGCCATAACAGGGAACACAATGAGCAGTTCTTC	CASSRHNREHNEQFF
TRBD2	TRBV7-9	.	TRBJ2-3	TGTGCCAGCAGCTCCGGACTAGCGGGGGGGACGCTTACAGATACGCAGTATTTT	CASSSGLAGGTLTDTQYF
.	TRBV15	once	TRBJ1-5	TGTGCCACCAGTGACCCGGGGGGGTATAGCAATCAGCCCCAGCATTTT	CATSDPGGYSNQPQHF